This entry lists 15 T cell receptor beta chains sequenced from one sample in a study of shared clonotypes between healthy human individuals. TCRdb's copy holds only in-frame clones and misses some; the assay was immunoSEQ multiplex PCR. Among around 240,000 clones listed, about 69% were seen once. The sample taken for sequencing was memory CD4+ T cells sorted from blood. The subset here: CD45RA-negative fraction. These receptors all stem from a man aged 30-40 years in good health.

This chain uses TRBV11-2 with TRBJ1-4; D unclear. This CDR3 is 18 amino acids long. Trimming shortened V by 1 base and J by 2 bases, and 17 bases separated the two germline ends. Looked up from germline, CDR1 is SGHAT and CDR2 is FQNNGV. CDR3 in DNA: TGTGCCAGCAGCTTAGGGGTTAGCCAGAGGATTACTAATGAAAAACTGTTTTTT. Residues: CASSLGVSQRITNEKLFF.

This clone was observed at least ten times. The V and J genes are TRBV6-1 and TRBJ2-7, with D possibly TRBD1 on 6 matching bases. Per the germline V gene, CDR1 is MNHNS and CDR2 is SASEGT. Trimming shortened V by 6 bases and J by 1 base, and 13 bases separated the two germline ends. This CDR3 is 14 amino acids long. The CDR3 DNA is TGTGCCAGCAGGGCCGGGACACGTTCCTACGAGCAGTACTTC. Amino acid sequence: CASRAGTRSYEQYF.

The rearrangement joins TRBV11-2 to TRBJ2-1; D is unresolved. The V end lost 2 bases, the J end lost 6 bases, and 14 bases lay between the germline ends. Germline CDR1 reads SGHAT; CDR2 reads FQNNGV. This CDR3 is built from 15 residues. The CDR3 here is CASSLRALPLNEQFF. Here the CDR3 DNA reads TGTGCCAGCAGCTTAAGGGCCCTCCCGCTCAATGAGCAGTTCTTC.

The chain uses TRBV2 and TRBJ1-4, with 8 bases that match TRBD1. Unmatched junction bases numbered 9, after V lost 6 bases and J lost 3 bases. The germline V gene encodes CDR1 SNHLY and CDR2 FYNNEI. CDR3 length equals 16 residues. The chain's CDR3 is CASRLDRGGANEKLFF. The DNA for the CDR3 is TGTGCCAGCAGATTAGACAGGGGTGGTGCTAATGAAAAACTGTTTTTT.

V gene TRBV2 combines with J gene TRBJ2-7; D tentatively reads TRBD1 or TRBD2 (7 bases each). CDR1 is SNHLY and CDR2 is FYNNEI in the germline V gene. Trimming took 6 bases from V and 4 from J, leaving 10 bases between them. The CDR3 contains 12 residues. CDR3 sequence (DNA): TGTGCCAGCAGGCAGGGGGGGTACGAGCAGTACTTC. This sequence encodes CASRQGGYEQYF.

The rearrangement links TRBV15 to TRBJ2-3, with unresolved D. This CDR3 is 16 amino acids long. Trimming left V 1 base short and J 4 bases short, with 15 bases between. Looked up from germline, CDR1 is LNHNV and CDR2 is YYDKDF (reference sequence). The CDR3 DNA is TGTGCCACCAGCAGAGTAATAGGGTTGGGATCAGATACGCAGTATTTT. Translated: CATSRVIGLGSDTQYF.

The chain combines TRBV2 with TRBJ2-3; D unclear. CDR1 SNHLY and CDR2 FYNNEI come from the germline V gene. V was cut by 5 bases and J by 2 bases, with 8 bases left in between. The CDR3 loop spans 13 amino acids. CDR3 residues: CASSKLVTDTQYF. The CDR3 nucleotides read TGTGCCAGCAGTAAACTGGTCACAGATACGCAGTATTTT.

The chain couples TRBV7-2 to TRBJ2-7; D possibly matches TRBD1 or TRBD2 (6 bases each). The germline V gene encodes CDR1 SGHTA and CDR2 FQGNSA. Trimming cost V 4 bases and J 3 bases, with 10 bases left between them. This CDR3 contains 13 residues. CDR3 bases: TGTGCCAGCAGCTCCGAGGGGGGCTACGAGCAGTACTTC. It translates to CASSSEGGYEQYF.

The chain recombines TRBV29-1 with TRBJ2-7; maybe TRBD2 (6 bases). Germline V gene data show CDR1 as SQVTM and CDR2 as ANQGSEA. This CDR3 region has 12 residues. V dropped 7 bases and J dropped 7 bases, with 17 bases sitting between them. CDR3 coding DNA: TGCAGCGGCAGGGCGGGACCCTGGGAGCAGTACTTC. It specifies CSGRAGPWEQYF.

This clone was recorded only once. The genes are TRBV4-3 and TRBJ1-2, with 8 bases that match TRBD1. The CDR3 loop spans 15 amino acids. Germline CDR1 is LGHNA and CDR2 is YSLEER. Trimming removed 2 bases from V and 4 bases from J; junction bases left unmatched: 6. For the CDR3, the DNA is TGCGCCAGCAGCCAACAGGGGGCAATCGGCTATGGCTACACCTTC. Translating it yields CASSQQGAIGYGYTF.

For the CDR3, the DNA is TGTGCCAGCAGTTTCGTACAGGGTCTGTACAATGAGCAGTTCTTC. This gives the protein CASSFVQGLYNEQFF. The chain couples TRBV28 to TRBJ2-1, with a tentative D call TRBD1 (6 bases). V was shortened by 3 bases and J by 4 bases, with 13 bases between the two germline ends. The CDR3 is made up of 15 amino acids. Germline CDR1 is MDHEN and CDR2 is SYDVKM.

This chain links TRBV5-5 with TRBJ1-4, with a tentative D call TRBD1 (6 bases). The germline CDR1 and CDR2 sequences are SGHKS and YYEKEE (reference sequence). Trimming took 0 bases from V and 6 from J, leaving 12 bases between them. This CDR3 region has 15 residues. The CDR3 DNA reads TGTGCCAGCAGCTTGGTCTGGGGGCGCCATGAAAAACTGTTTTTT. Encoded protein: CASSLVWGRHEKLFF.

V usage is TRBV7-6 and J usage is TRBJ1-1; TRBD1 matches at 7 bases. The CDR3 has 15 residues. CDR1 and CDR2 from the germline V gene are SGHVS and FNYEAQ. The trim removed 2 bases at V and 5 bases at J, leaving 8 bases unmatched. CDR3 in amino acids: CASSLSELRGTEAFF. The CDR3 coding sequence is TGTGCCAGCAGCTTATCGGAACTCAGGGGGACTGAAGCTTTCTTT.

In this sample, this clone turned up many times. This rearrangement joins TRBV30 to TRBJ1-5; TRBD1 might be the D (5 bases). From germline, CDR1 is GTSNPN and CDR2 SVGIG (reference sequence). The CDR3 has 14 amino acids. V gave up 2 bases and J gave up 3 bases, with 11 bases separating them. CDR3 DNA sequence: TGTGCCTGGAGTTACAGACAGCTCAATCAGCCCCAGCATTTT. Residues: CAWSYRQLNQPQHF.

The chain uses TRBV28 and TRBJ2-1; no firm D call. CDR3 size: 15 residues. Germline CDR1 is MDHEN and CDR2 is SYDVKM. With 7 bases removed from V and 6 bases from J, the gap between germline ends came to 19 bases. The CDR3 here is CASTSTGLVRNEQFF. The CDR3, as DNA: TGTGCCAGCACCTCAACGGGTTTAGTGCGCAATGAGCAGTTCTTC. The whole variable domain, filled in from reference TRBV28 and TRBJ2-1, reads DVKVTQSSRYLVKRTGEKVFLECVQDMDHENMFWYRQDPGLGLRLIYFSYDVKMKEKGDIPEGYSVSREKKERFSLILESASTNQTSMYLCASTSTGLVRNEQFFGPGTRLTVL.